In this sample, the clone carrying this T cell receptor beta chain turned up a few times. Its antigen is not known. The data stem from a study of T cells after yellow fever vaccination. The study's findings and limits: Clonotype sharing between CD4 and CD8 compartments was small. At approximately 95% for CD4 and 75% to 90% for CD8, most primary-vaccination clones showed up again after the booster. Abundant bulk-population clonotypes could contaminate the FACS-sorted repertoires.

Making TCR cDNA involved 5'RACE template switching, which added UMIs and a universal primer site. A single record per CDR3 protein comes from TCRdb applying MiXCR to the 5' RACE reads. The sample lists about 160,000 distinct CDR3 sequences; almost 7% were seen once. The germline CDR1 and CDR2 sequences are DFQATT and SNEGSKA (reference sequence). Trimming pared 6 bases from V and 0 bases from J, leaving 9 bases between. The CDR3 is 13 amino acids. The V gene is TRBV20-1, the J gene TRBJ1-5; the D is unclear. This receptor was taken from a man aged 18 to 29 who received the YFV17D yellow fever vaccine. This sample comprised CD4+ T cells sorted from PBMCs, obtained 5 days after the first yellow fever vaccination. CDR3 sequence reads: CSALEHSNQPQHF. In DNA, the CDR3 is TGCAGTGCCCTCGAACATAGCAATCAGCCCCAGCATTTT.